This T cell receptor (beta chain) was identified during a study of human T cells and chemical hapten exposure (dated by TCRdb to the early 2020s). Study-level background: For sensitization, 2% DPC in acetone was applied to an approximately 2 cm by approximately 2 cm area of upper inner arm skin. Libraries were pooled for sequencing, and variation in per-sample TCR yields was attributed mainly to small differences in library volumes within the pool. Throughout the study period of roughly 24 weeks, patients also received therapeutic DPC doses to the scalp every week. In alopecia patients, the study followed how the peripheral blood TCR repertoire changed in vivo over primary and secondary sensitization to diphenylcyclopropenone (DPC), a hapten. The patient cohort, mostly female, included alopecia areata with under or over 50% scalp involvement, alopecia totalis and alopecia universalis. Patch tests used Finn chambers with 0.01% DPC on the upper back, scored after 6 days by International Contact Dermatitis Research Group standards. Blood samples were taken from patients before sensitization (week 0) and then at 2, 6 and about 24 weeks after DPC sensitization. Roughly 30 alopecia patients gave blood for TCR sequencing at one to four time points (pre-sensitization, 2, 6 and 24 weeks).

The CDR3 contains 15 residues, cysteine and phenylalanine counted. Kept here is only the CDR3 DNA, which spans 45 bases and is read in frame from base 1. According to the germline V gene (reference sequence), CDR1 reads LNHNV and CDR2 reads YYDKDF. Compared with germline, V lacks 4 bases and J lacks 12 bases; bases without a gene match: 14. Note on this clonotype: The clone's antigen remains unknown. Base qualities are not at hand, and no much larger clone is one base apart.

The study at large found these results: Repeated subsampling changed both the strength of the expansion versus patch-test correlation and the threshold at which that correlation became significant. The number of TCRs above 1 in 1000 frequency did not change with DPC sensitization; there was no evidence of global repertoire structure alterations. All patients had alopecia, a presumed autoimmune disease, so their immune response might differ from that of healthy individuals. The number of PT1 expanded TCRs positively correlated with patch test score, significant at thresholds 8, 16 and 32 but not 4. Significantly more large CDR3 similarity clusters were formed by expanded TCRs than by pre-sensitization or healthy control sets, consistent with antigen-driven responses.

The time point label of this sample denotes: patch test 3, about 24 weeks after DPC sensitization. The treatment or condition label, read with the paper, signifies: therapeutic diphenylcyclopropenone sensitization with weekly scalp DPC. At every patch-test visit, the blood draw took place before the patch test was put on. Eligible patients were aged 18 to 70, diagnosed with alopecia, deemed suitable for DPC therapy, and excluded if pregnant. Total RNA was extracted from unfractionated whole blood that had been collected in Tempus Blood RNA tubes. Library construction relied on RACE. Sequencing used a NextSeq 500. During library preparation, unique molecular identifiers were attached to individual cDNA molecules so that TCRs could be counted in a quantitative, reproducible way. From each blood RNA sample, both TCR alpha and TCR beta chains were sequenced. In the paper's pipeline: The median number of TCRs per sample was around 96,000, ranging from roughly 20,000 to 690,600. V, J and CDR3 annotation of the TCR reads was carried out using the Decombinator software suite. For PS versus PT1 abundance plots, all samples were subsampled to the same number of TCRs (28,000). TCRs were defined as expanded if absent before sensitization and observed at least eight times at the 2-week time point. TCRdb reran the public reads through fastp at Q25 and MiXCR, keeping productive beta chains. Rows with one shared CDR3 protein collapse into an entry with the most common genes and DNA. TCRdb's processing, not the study's, gives the V and J calls here. The sample records 95,000 to 150,000 distinct CDR3 sequences, over 9% of which are singletons. The ten most abundant clones make up under 2.5% of the sample.

This clonotype was obtained from a woman in her forties or fifties with alopecia areata. Some clones in this sample may be carry-over from other donors' samples. Sequenced material: whole blood, taken in connection with sensitization to the hapten diphenylcyclopropenone (DPC). The rearrangement joined TRBV15 to TRBJ2-1; 8 central bases correspond to TRBD2. Here is the DNA: TGTGCCACCAGCACTCCGGGACTAGTAATAAAGGGGCAGTTCTTC. It specifies CATSTPGLVIKGQFF.